The source of this T cell receptor beta chain is a study of shared clonotypes between healthy human individuals. Notes on this clone: Its antigen is undetermined.

Sorted-subset replicate PCR reactions were performed with approximately 190 ng DNA, corresponding to 30,000 or so T cell genomes. Some clones are missing from TCRdb's copy, which holds only in-frame ones; the method was immunoSEQ multiplex PCR. The sample shows millions of clones, roughly 93% of them seen only once. There are 17 residues in the CDR3. Trimming removed 4 bases at V and 4 bases at J, with 21 bases between. Germline CDR1 is SGHNT and CDR2 is YYREEE (reference sequence). Regarding the study as a whole: Memory subsets generally showed lower estimated richness than naive subsets. Limitation of the genetic and exposure-history diversity represented came from the few donors. A reduction in generation probabilities was seen for non-shared clonotypes relative to those shared by all four donors.

The chain couples TRBV5-4 to TRBJ2-1; possibly TRBD2 for D (6 bases). The sequence came from a man younger than 35 in good health. Some clones in this sample may be carry-over from other donors' samples. The sequencing sample was made of naive CD4+ T cells from PBMCs. The subset here: CD45RA+ positively selected. CDR3 region: CASSPRSHRGGYNEQFF. CDR3 bases: TGTGCCAGCAGCCCTAGGTCCCATCGAGGAGGGTACAATGAGCAGTTCTTC. Full variable domain (outside the CDR3, taken from reference TRBV5-4 and TRBJ2-1): ETGVTQSPTHLIKTRGQQVTLRCSSQSGHNTVSWYQQALGQGPQFIFQYYREEENGRGNFPPRFSGLQFPNYSSELNVNALELDDSALYLCASSPRSHRGGYNEQFFGPGTRLTVL.